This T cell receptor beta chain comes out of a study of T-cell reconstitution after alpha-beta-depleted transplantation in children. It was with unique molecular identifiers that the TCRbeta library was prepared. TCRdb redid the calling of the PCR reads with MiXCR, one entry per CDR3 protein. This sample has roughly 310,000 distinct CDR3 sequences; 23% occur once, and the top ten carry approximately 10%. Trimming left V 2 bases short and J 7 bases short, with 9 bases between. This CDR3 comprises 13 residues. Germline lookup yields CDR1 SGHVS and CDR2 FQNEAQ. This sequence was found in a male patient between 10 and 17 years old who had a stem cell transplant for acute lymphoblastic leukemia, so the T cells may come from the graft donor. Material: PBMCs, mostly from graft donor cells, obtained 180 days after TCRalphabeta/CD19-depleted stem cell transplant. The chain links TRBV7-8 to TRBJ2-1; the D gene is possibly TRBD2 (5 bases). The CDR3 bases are TGTGCCAGCAGCTTAACTCTAGCTAATGAGCAGTTCTTC. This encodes CASSLTLANEQFF.